This T cell receptor beta chain is from a study of blood T cell repertoires in COVID-19. Study as a whole: The analysed material was cDNA or gDNA that came from T cells, B-cell-depleted T cells, or PBMCs.

V lost 9 bases and J 6 bases, leaving 15 bases between the germline ends. Germline-derived CDR1 and CDR2 are KGHDR and SFDVKD. This CDR3 comprises 13 residues. Clones were sequenced by immunoSEQ multiplex PCR, and TCRdb holds only the in-frame ones, with some missing. The sample contains about 130,000 clones, approximately 80% of which appear only once. This clone was detected only a few times. The clonotype comes from a man aged 35 to 55 with active or convalescent COVID-19. The genes are TRBV24-1 and TRBJ2-3; D might be TRBD1 (5 bases). Material: peripheral blood. The CDR3 sequence is CATGVRVGDTQYF. In DNA form, the CDR3 reads TGTGCCACCGGAGTCAGGGTCGGTGATACGCAGTATTTT.